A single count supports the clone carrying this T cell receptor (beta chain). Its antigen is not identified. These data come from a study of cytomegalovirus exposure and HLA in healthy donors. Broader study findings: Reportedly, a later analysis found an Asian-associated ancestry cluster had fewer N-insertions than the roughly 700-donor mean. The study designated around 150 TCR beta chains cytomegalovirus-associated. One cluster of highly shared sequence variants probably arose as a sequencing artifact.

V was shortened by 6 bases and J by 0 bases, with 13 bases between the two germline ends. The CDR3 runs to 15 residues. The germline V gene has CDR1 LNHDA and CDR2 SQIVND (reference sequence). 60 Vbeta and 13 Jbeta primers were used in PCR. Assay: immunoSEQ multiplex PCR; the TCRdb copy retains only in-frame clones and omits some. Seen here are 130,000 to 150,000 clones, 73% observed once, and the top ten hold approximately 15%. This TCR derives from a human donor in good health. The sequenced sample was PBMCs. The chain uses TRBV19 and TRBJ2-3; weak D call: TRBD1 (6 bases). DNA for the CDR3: TGTGCCAGTAGAACTAGGGGGACGAGCACAGATACGCAGTATTTT. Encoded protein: CASRTRGTSTDTQYF. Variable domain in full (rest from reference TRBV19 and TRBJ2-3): DGGITQSPKYLFRKEGQNVTLSCEQNLNHDAMYWYRQDPGQGLRLIYYSQIVNDFQKGDIAEGYSVSREKKESFPLTVTSAQKNPTAFYLCASRTRGTSTDTQYFGPGTRLTVL.